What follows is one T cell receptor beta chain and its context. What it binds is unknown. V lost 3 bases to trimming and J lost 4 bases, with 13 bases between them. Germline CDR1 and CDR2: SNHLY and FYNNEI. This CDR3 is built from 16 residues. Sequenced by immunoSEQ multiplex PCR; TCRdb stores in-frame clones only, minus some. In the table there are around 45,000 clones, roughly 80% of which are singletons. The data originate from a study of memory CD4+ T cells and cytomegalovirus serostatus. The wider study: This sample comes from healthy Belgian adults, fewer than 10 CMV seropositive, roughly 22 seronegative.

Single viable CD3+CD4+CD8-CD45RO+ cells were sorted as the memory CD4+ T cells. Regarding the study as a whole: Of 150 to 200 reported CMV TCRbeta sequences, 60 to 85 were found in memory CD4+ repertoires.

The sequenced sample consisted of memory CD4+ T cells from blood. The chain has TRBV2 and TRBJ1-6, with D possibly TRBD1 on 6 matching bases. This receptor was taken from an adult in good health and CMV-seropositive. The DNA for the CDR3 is TGTGCCAGCAGTGAGAGCAGGGGCGAATATAATTCACCCCTCCACTTT. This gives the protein CASSESRGEYNSPLHF.